A selection of T cell receptor beta chains follows, all from one sample in a study of beta chain features in type 1 diabetes. Sequencing used immunoSEQ multiplex PCR; TCRdb keeps in-frame clones, though not all of them. The sample holds around 180,000 clones; 7% to 9% are singletons and the top ten take under 0.55%. Material for sequencing was central memory CD4+ T cells from blood. Receptor source: a man aged 18 to 35 with type 1 diabetes. Both conserved end residues are part of each CDR3. A D gene is named only where the DNA matches it firmly. The size field is filled for only some rows; it gives once, few, many or a size class.

CDR3 length	V gene	D gene	clone size	J gene	CDR3 DNA	CDR3 protein
17	TRBV7-2	.	few	TRBJ2-4	TGCGCCAGCAGCCAAGGCTTTCACAGACAACCGAAAAACATTCAGTACTTC	CASSQGFHRQPKNIQYF
16	TRBV4-2	TRBD1	.	TRBJ1-2	TGTGCCAGCAGCCCGGGACAGGGGCAAGTAGGCTATGGCTACACCTTC	CASSPGQGQVGYGYTF
15	TRBV27	TRBD1	.	TRBJ1-4	TGTGCCAGCAGTCCACTAATGGACAGGGGGACAAAACTGTTTTTT	CASSPLMDRGTKLFF
11	TRBV6-6	.	few	TRBJ1-1	TGTGCCAGCAGGCAAGAAAATAGAGCTTTCTTT	CASRQENRAFF
14	TRBV2	TRBD1	few	TRBJ2-7	TGTGCCAGCACCAAACAGGGGCGGACGGGCGAGCAGTACTTC	CASTKQGRTGEQYF
13	TRBV28	.	.	TRBJ2-5	TGTGCCAGCAGTCCCCCTTACCAAGAGACCCAGTACTTC	CASSPPYQETQYF
13	TRBV30	TRBD2	.	TRBJ2-7	TGTGCCTGGGTCCGGAGAGCGGGGGTCGAGCAGTACTTC	CAWVRRAGVEQYF
13	TRBV27	.	.	TRBJ2-6	TGTGCCAGCAGTCCATCTGGGGCCAACGTCCTGACTTTC	CASSPSGANVLTF
13	TRBV30	.	many	TRBJ1-4	TGTGCCTCCAACGGGGTAGCTAATGAAAAACTGTTTTTT	CASNGVANEKLFF
15	TRBV11-2	TRBD1	few	TRBJ2-2	TGTGCCAGCAGCTTAATGGGACAGGGTACCGGGGAGCTGTTTTTT	CASSLMGQGTGELFF
13	TRBV10-3	.	few	TRBJ1-2	TGTGCCATCAGTGTCGAGGAGAACTATGGCTACACCTTC	CAISVEENYGYTF
16	TRBV18	TRBD1	few	TRBJ1-3	TGTGCCAGCTCACCTACAGGGGCCCGGGATGGAAACACCATATATTTT	CASSPTGARDGNTIYF
14	TRBV6-4	.	many	TRBJ2-6	TGTGCCAGCAGCTACAGCTCTGGGGCCAACGTCCTGACTTTC	CASSYSSGANVLTF
13	TRBV30	.	many	TRBJ2-5	TGTGCCTGGGGGGCCCCGTACCAAGAGACCCAGTACTTC	CAWGAPYQETQYF
15	TRBV2	TRBD1	.	TRBJ2-1	TGTGCCAGCAGTCAACAGGGGGCGCGGTACAATGAGCAGTTCTTC	CASSQQGARYNEQFF
14	TRBV7-8	.	few	TRBJ1-4	TGTGCCAGCAGCTTAGCTTTCCATAATGAAAAACTGTTTTTT	CASSLAFHNEKLFF
13	TRBV7-2	.	few	TRBJ1-2	TGTGCCAGCAGCTCCAGGGGTAACTATGGCTACACCTTC	CASSSRGNYGYTF
15	TRBV7-2	TRBD1	.	TRBJ1-2	TGTGCCAGCAGCTTAGGCTACAGGGGAGGTTATGGCTACACCTTC	CASSLGYRGGYGYTF
16	TRBV10-3	TRBD2	.	TRBJ2-1	TGTGCCATCAGTGCGCGGGCCCTAGCGGGAGAAGGTGTGCAGTTCTTC	CAISARALAGEGVQFF
15	TRBV5-1	.	.	TRBJ1-2	TGCGCCAGCAGCTTGATGTCGGGAGGGCAAGATGGCTACACCTTC	CASSLMSGGQDGYTF
16	TRBV2	TRBD1	.	TRBJ1-2	TGTGCCAGCAGTGAAAGCGCTCTACAGGGGAGGAATGGCTACACCTTC	CASSESALQGRNGYTF
13	TRBV6-6	TRBD1	few	TRBJ2-7	TGTGCCAGCCGTCGGGACAGCTCCTACGAGCAGTACTTC	CASRRDSSYEQYF
13	TRBV11-2	TRBD1	few	TRBJ2-5	TGTGCCAGCAGCTCAGGGGACAGCGAGACCCAGTACTTC	CASSSGDSETQYF
14	TRBV6-5	TRBD1	few	TRBJ2-7	TGTGCCAGCAGAGTCCGGGACAGCCACTACGAGCAGTACTTC	CASRVRDSHYEQYF
16	TRBV19	.	few	TRBJ2-6	TGTGCCAGTAGTAGTCTAGGGGAATTCGGGGCCAACGTCCTGACTTTC	CASSSLGEFGANVLTF
14	TRBV7-9	.	few	TRBJ1-3	TGTGCCAGCAGTAACCAGGGCTCTGGAAACACCATATATTTT	CASSNQGSGNTIYF
11	TRBV2	.	few	TRBJ2-5	TGTGCCAGCAGGGCAATGAGCGGGCAGTACTTC	CASRAMSGQYF
16	TRBV11-2	TRBD1	.	TRBJ1-1	TGTGCCAGCAGCTACTTGACAGGGGCGATGAACACTGAAGCTTTCTTT	CASSYLTGAMNTEAFF
16	TRBV25-1	TRBD1	.	TRBJ2-5	TGTGCCAGCAGTGAAATCGGGACAGGGGACCAAGAGACCCAGTACTTC	CASSEIGTGDQETQYF
14	TRBV10-2	.	.	TRBJ2-3	TGCGCCAGCAGGAGGGGGGGAAACACAGATACGCAGTATTTT	CASRRGGNTDTQYF
13	TRBV6-1	.	.	TRBJ1-5	TGTGCCAGCAGTCAGGGAAGCCGCCAGCCCCAGCATTTT	CASSQGSRQPQHF
16	TRBV15	TRBD2	few	TRBJ2-3	TGTGCCACCAGCCTAGGACTAGCGGGAGTTACAGATACGCAGTATTTT	CATSLGLAGVTDTQYF
14	TRBV30	TRBD1	few	TRBJ1-4	TGTGCCTGGAGTTTGCCAGGGGGAGGAGAAAAACTGTTTTTT	CAWSLPGGGEKLFF
15	TRBV13	.	.	TRBJ2-3	TGTGCCAGCAGCTTCGGCGGGGCAGACACAGATACGCAGTATTTT	CASSFGGADTDTQYF
17	TRBV7-2	TRBD2	.	TRBJ2-5	TGTGCCAGCAGCTTTCCGGGACTAGCGGGAGTGGGGGAGACCCAGTACTTC	CASSFPGLAGVGETQYF
14	TRBV5-1	TRBD1	.	TRBJ2-3	TGCGCCAGTCAGGGGGCGCTGGGTGGAGATACGCAGTATTTT	CASQGALGGDTQYF
15	TRBV5-1	TRBD2	.	TRBJ2-7	TGCGCCAGCAGCGGGACTAGCGGGAGTTCCCACGAGCAGTACTTC	CASSGTSGSSHEQYF
16	TRBV11-2	TRBD2	.	TRBJ2-1	TGTGCCAGCAGCTTGTCGCTAGCGGCACCCTACAATGAGCAGTTCTTC	CASSLSLAAPYNEQFF
13	TRBV29-1	.	.	TRBJ1-1	TGCAGCGCTAACAGGGACCAGAACACTGAAGCTTTCTTT	CSANRDQNTEAFF
15	TRBV5-1	TRBD1	many	TRBJ1-5	TGCGCCAGCAGCTTGGATGGACAGGGCAATCAGCCCCAGCATTTT	CASSLDGQGNQPQHF
20	TRBV4-2	TRBD2	.	TRBJ2-2	TGTGCCAGCAGCTCCGCGAAGCCGGGACTAGCGGGGGCGAACACCGGGGAGCTGTTTTTT	CASSSAKPGLAGANTGELFF
16	TRBV5-4	TRBD2	.	TRBJ2-5	TGTGCCAGCAGCTTCGGACTAGCGGGAGTAGGAGAGACCCAGTACTTC	CASSFGLAGVGETQYF
13	TRBV6-5	TRBD2	few	TRBJ2-7	TGTGCCAGCAGTTACTCGACCGGGACTAGTTTGAACTTC	CASSYSTGTSLNF
15	TRBV4-1	.	once	TRBJ2-4	TGCGCCAGCAGCCAAGTCCCACTAGCCAAAAACATTCAGTACTTC	CASSQVPLAKNIQYF
13	TRBV30	TRBD1	.	TRBJ1-2	TGTGCCTGGAGTCGGGACAGACCGTATGGCTACACCTTC	CAWSRDRPYGYTF
15	TRBV7-2	.	.	TRBJ2-5	TGTGCCAGCAGCTCCGTGGGGGCGAGGGAAGAGACCCAGTACTTC	CASSSVGAREETQYF
12	TRBV7-9	.	.	TRBJ2-7	TGTGCCAGCAGCCCACAAACCTACGAGCAGTACTTC	CASSPQTYEQYF
14	TRBV4-3	.	.	TRBJ1-5	TGCGCCAGCAGCCAAGAGCGGGGGAATCAGCCCCAGCATTTT	CASSQERGNQPQHF
12	TRBV6-1	.	.	TRBJ2-5	TGTGCCACCTCTAAGACACAGGGGACCCAGTACTTC	CATSKTQGTQYF
14	TRBV4-3	.	.	TRBJ2-1	TGCGCCAGCAGCCAAGACTCCTCCGTCGGGGAGCAGTTCTTC	CASSQDSSVGEQFF
15	TRBV7-2	.	.	TRBJ1-1	TGTGCCAGCAGCCCGACCCCCGGGTGGAACACTGAAGCTTTCTTT	CASSPTPGWNTEAFF